This T cell receptor beta chain stems from a study of shared clonotypes between healthy human individuals. Each subset's genomic DNA was split evenly across several immunoSEQ plates. Using immunoSEQ multiplex PCR, the repertoire was profiled, and TCRdb retains in-frame clones only, with some absent. There are over a million clones in the sample; roughly 96% occur only once, and about 1% lies in the top ten. The donors, healthy adults who were HIV-negative, had experienced no recent acute infections or vaccinations. Division of CD4+ cells produced a CD45RA+ naive subset and a CD45RA-negative memory subset. Concerning this clone itself: Its antigen is not identified.

The V end was cut by 0 bases, the J end by 0 bases, with 11 bases between. Germline V gives CDR1 SGHRS, CDR2 YFSETQ. The CDR3 is 16 amino acids. Study results and caveats: Among donors, clonotype sharing was expected to be affected by sequencing depth.

This sequence joins TRBV5-1 and TRBJ2-3, with D unresolved. The TCR was taken from a man under 40 in good health. The specimen sequenced was naive CD4+ T cells sorted from blood. Subset described: CD45RA+ positively selected. This chain's CDR3 is CASSLVVARSTDTQYF. For the CDR3, the DNA is TGCGCCAGCAGCTTGGTTGTAGCCCGTAGCACAGATACGCAGTATTTT.